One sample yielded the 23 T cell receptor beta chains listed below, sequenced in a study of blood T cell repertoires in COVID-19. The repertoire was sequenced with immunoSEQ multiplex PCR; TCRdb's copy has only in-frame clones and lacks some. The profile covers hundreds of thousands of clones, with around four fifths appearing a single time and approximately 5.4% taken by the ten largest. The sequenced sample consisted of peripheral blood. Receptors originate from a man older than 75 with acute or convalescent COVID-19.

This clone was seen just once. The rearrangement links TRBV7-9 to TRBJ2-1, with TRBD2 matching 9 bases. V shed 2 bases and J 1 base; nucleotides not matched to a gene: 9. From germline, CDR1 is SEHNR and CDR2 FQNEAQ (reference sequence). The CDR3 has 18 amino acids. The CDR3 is CASSLSPFTSGSYNEQFF. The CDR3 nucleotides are TGTGCCAGCAGCTTAAGCCCCTTCACTAGCGGGTCCTACAATGAGCAGTTCTTC.

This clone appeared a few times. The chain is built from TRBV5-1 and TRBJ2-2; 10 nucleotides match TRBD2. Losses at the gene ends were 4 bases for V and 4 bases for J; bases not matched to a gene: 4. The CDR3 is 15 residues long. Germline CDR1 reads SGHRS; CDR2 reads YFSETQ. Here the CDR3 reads CASSAGLAATGELFF. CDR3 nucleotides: TGCGCCAGCAGCGCTGGACTAGCGGCCACCGGGGAGCTGTTTTTT.

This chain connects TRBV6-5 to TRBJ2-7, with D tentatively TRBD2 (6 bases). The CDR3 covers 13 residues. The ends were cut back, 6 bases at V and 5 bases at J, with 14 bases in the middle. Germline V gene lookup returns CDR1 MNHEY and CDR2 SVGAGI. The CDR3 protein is CASSTYPGDEQYF. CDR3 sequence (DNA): TGTGCCAGCAGCACCTACCCGGGGGACGAGCAGTACTTC.

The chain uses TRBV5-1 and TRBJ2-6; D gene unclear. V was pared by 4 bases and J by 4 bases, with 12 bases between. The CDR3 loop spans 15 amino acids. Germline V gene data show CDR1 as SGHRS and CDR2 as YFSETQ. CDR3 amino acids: CASSIQASGANVLTF. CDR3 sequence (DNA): TGCGCCAGCAGCATCCAGGCATCCGGGGCCAACGTCCTGACTTTC.

CDR3 amino acids: CASREVSDQPQHF. CDR3 coding DNA: TGTGCCAGCAGGGAGGTCTCGGATCAGCCCCAGCATTTT. The V gene is TRBV6-5, the J gene TRBJ1-5; D unclear. In germline, CDR1 is MNHEY, CDR2 SVGAGI. The V gene lost 6 bases and the J gene lost 5 bases, with 11 bases spanning the gap. The CDR3 runs to 13 residues.

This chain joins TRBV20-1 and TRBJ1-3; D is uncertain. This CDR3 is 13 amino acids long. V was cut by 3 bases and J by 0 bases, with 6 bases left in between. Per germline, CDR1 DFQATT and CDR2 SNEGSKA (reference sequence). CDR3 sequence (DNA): TGCAGTGCTAGTCCCAACTCTGGAAACACCATATATTTT. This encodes CSASPNSGNTIYF.

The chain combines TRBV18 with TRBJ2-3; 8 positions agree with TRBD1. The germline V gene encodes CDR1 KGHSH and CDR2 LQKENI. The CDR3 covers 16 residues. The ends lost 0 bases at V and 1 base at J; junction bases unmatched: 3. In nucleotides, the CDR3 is TGTGCCAGCTCACCACCAGCAGGGGGCGGCACAGATACGCAGTATTTT. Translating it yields CASSPPAGGGTDTQYF.

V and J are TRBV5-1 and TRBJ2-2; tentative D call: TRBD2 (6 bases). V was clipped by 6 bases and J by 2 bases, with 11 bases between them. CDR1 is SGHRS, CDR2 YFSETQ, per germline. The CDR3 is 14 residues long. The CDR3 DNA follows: TGCGCCAGCAAGGAGCGGGTAAACACCGGGGAGCTGTTTTTT. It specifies CASKERVNTGELFF.

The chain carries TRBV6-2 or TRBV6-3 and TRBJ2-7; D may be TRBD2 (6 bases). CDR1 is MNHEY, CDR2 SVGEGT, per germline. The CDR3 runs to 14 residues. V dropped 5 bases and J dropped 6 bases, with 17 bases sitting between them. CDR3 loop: CASSRDRRGLEQYF. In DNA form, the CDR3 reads TGTGCCAGCAGTAGGGACCGGCGGGGTCTCGAGCAGTACTTC.

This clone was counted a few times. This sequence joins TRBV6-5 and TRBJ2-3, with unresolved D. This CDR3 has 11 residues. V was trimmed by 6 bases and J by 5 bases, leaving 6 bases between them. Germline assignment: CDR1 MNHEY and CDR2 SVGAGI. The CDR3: CASRVGDTQYF. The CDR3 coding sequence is TGTGCCAGCAGGGTCGGAGATACGCAGTATTTT.

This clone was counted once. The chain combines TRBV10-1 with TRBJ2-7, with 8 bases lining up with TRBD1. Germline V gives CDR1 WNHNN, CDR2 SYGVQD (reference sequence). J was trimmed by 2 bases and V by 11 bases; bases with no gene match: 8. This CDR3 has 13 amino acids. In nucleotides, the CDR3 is TGCGCCGGACAGGGACCCCTGGCCTACGAGCAGTACTTC. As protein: CAGQGPLAYEQYF.

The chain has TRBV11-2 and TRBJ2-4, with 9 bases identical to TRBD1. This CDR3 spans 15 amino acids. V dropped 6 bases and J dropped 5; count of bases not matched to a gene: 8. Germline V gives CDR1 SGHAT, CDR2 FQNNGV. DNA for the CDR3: TGTGCCAGCAGGCGAACAGGGGGCGCCGAAAACATTCAGTACTTC. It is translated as CASRRTGGAENIQYF.

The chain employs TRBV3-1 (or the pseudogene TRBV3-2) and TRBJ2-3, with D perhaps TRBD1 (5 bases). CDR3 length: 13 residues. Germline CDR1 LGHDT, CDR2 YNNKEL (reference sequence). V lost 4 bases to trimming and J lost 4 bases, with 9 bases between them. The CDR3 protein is CASSPGSPDTQYF. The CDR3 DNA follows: TGTGCCAGCAGCCCAGGGTCCCCAGATACGCAGTATTTT.

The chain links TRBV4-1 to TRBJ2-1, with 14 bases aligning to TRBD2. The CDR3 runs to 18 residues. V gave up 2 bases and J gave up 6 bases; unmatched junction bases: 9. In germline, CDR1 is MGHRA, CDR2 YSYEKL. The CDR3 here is CASSQSNMGLAGANEQFF. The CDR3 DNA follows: TGCGCCAGCAGCCAATCCAACATGGGACTAGCGGGGGCCAATGAGCAGTTCTTC.

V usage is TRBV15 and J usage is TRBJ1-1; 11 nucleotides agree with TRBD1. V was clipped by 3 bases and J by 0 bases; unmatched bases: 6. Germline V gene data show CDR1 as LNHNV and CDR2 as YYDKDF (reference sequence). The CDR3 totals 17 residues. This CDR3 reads CATSSMGQGGMNTEAFF. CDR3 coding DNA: TGTGCCACCAGCAGTATGGGACAGGGGGGTATGAACACTGAAGCTTTCTTT.

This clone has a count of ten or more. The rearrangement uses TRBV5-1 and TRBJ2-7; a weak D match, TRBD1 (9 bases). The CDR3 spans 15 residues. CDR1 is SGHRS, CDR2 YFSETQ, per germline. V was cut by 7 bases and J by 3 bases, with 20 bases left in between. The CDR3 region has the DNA TGCGCCAGCGGGACAGGGACTAGTCTTGTCTACGAGCAGTACTTC. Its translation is CASGTGTSLVYEQYF.

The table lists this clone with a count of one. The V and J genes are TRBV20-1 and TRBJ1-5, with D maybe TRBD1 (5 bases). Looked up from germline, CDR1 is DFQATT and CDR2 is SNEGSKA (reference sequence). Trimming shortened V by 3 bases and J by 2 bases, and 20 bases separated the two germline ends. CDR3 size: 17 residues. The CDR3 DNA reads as TGCAGTGCTAGTCGGTCCGGACAAAAGATAGGCAATCAGCCCCAGCATTTT. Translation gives CSASRSGQKIGNQPQHF.

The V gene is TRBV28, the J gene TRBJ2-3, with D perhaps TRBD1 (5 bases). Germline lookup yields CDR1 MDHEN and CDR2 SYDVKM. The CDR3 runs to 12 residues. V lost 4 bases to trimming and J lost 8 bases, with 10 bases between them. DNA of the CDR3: TGTGCCAGCAGTTCCTCTCAGGGTACGCAGTATTTT. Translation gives CASSSSQGTQYF.

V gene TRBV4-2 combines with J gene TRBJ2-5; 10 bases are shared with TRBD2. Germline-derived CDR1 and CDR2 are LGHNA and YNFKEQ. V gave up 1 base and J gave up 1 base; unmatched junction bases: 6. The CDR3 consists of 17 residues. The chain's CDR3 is CASSQATSGRGQETQYF. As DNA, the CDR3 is TGTGCCAGCAGCCAAGCGACTAGCGGGCGGGGCCAAGAGACCCAGTACTTC.

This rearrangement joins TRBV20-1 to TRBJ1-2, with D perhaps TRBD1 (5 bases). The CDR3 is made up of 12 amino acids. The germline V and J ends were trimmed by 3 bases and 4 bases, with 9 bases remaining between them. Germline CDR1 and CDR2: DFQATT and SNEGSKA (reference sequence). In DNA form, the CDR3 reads TGCAGTGCTAGTCCCAGGGCCTATGGCTACACCTTC. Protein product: CSASPRAYGYTF.

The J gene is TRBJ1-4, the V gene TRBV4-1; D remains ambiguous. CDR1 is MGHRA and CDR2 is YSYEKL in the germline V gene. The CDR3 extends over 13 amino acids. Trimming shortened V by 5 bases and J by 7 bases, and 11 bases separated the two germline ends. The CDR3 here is CASSSPPVEKLFF. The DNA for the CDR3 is TGCGCCAGCAGCTCGCCTCCGGTTGAAAAACTGTTTTTT.

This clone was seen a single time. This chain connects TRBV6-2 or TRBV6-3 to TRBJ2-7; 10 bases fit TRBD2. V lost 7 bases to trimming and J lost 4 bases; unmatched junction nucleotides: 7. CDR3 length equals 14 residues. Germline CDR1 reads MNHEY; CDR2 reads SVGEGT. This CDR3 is CASTPSGRMYEQYF. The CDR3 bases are TGTGCCAGCACCCCTAGCGGGAGAATGTACGAGCAGTACTTC.

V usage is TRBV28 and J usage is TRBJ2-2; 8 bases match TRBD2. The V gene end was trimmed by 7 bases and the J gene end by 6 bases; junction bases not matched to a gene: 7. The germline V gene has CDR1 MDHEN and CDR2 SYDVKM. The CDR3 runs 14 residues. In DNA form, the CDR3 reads TGTGCCAGCAAGGCGGGAGGTAGCTCCGGGGAGCTGTTTTTT. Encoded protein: CASKAGGSSGELFF.